These T cell receptor beta chains were read from a single sample in a study of T cell repertoires in cytomegalovirus infection. One entry per CDR3 protein results from TCRdb running MiXCR on the reads. The table records roughly 180,000 distinct CDR3 sequences, about 20% of them present only once. The antigens these receptors bind are not known. This sample comprised CD8+ T cells from cultured PBMCs, obtained from culture after CMV antigen stimulation. The receptors were sampled from a human donor in good health (CMV status not recorded). Some clones in this sample may be carry-over from other donors' samples. Each CDR3 is given with its conserved first and last residue. Each record gives: clone size, V gene, D gene, J gene, CDR3 DNA, CDR3 protein. D genes are given only for firm matches. Size values are once, few and many counts, or a class for expanded clones, and some rows have none.

>-|TRBV7-8|-|TRBJ2-1
TGTGCCAGCAGCTTAGACAGCGCAAACCCATTTGGGGACGATGAGCAGTTCTTC
CASSLDSANPFGDDEQFF
>few|TRBV4-1|-|TRBJ1-1
TGCGCCAGCAGCCAAGATACAGGGAGCAAAACTGAAGCTTTCTTT
CASSQDTGSKTEAFF
>few|TRBV27|-|TRBJ2-7
TGTGCCAGCAGTTTATCGCTGGACACCTCCTACGAGCAGTACTTC
CASSLSLDTSYEQYF
>-|TRBV7-3|-|TRBJ1-1
TGTGCCAGCAGCTTAACGAGGAGCCTCAGTGAAGCTTTCTTT
CASSLTRSLSEAFF
>few|TRBV4-1|-|TRBJ1-5
TGCGCCAGCAGCCAAGAGGGGGCAGGCAATCAGCCCCAGCATTTT
CASSQEGAGNQPQHF
>few|TRBV27|-|TRBJ2-3
TGTGCCAGCAGTTTATTTGGGCCTTCCACAGATACGCAGTATTTT
CASSLFGPSTDTQYF
>few|TRBV4-1|-|TRBJ1-2
TGCGCCAGCAGCCCTCGGACAGTCCTTGGGTATGGCTACACCTTC
CASSPRTVLGYGYTF
>-|TRBV4-1|-|TRBJ2-3
TGCGCCAGCAGCCAGAGGGGGGCTGATACGCAGTATTTT
CASSQRGADTQYF
>-|TRBV12-3/TRBV12-4|-|TRBJ1-5
TGTGCCAGCAGACCGGGATTTTGGGGCAATCAGCCCCAGCATTTT
CASRPGFWGNQPQHF
>-|TRBV9|TRBD1|TRBJ2-5
TGTGCCAGCAGCGTCTATGACAGGGACGGGGAGACCCAGTACTTC
CASSVYDRDGETQYF
>few|TRBV7-9|TRBD1|TRBJ2-7
TGTGCCAGCAGTTCAACCCAGAGACAGGGTAGCTACGAGCAGTACTTC
CASSSTQRQGSYEQYF
>few|TRBV5-6|-|TRBJ2-3
TGTGCCACCAGCTTGCTAGAACGGACAGCGAGCACAGATACGCAGTATTTT
CATSLLERTASTDTQYF
>few|TRBV7-6|TRBD1|TRBJ1-5
TGTGCCAGCAGCCTAGGACAGGTTGGGGAAGGCAATCAGCCCCAGCATTTT
CASSLGQVGEGNQPQHF
>-|TRBV6-2/TRBV6-3|TRBD2|TRBJ2-2
TGTGCCAGCAGTCCCGGGGGGGAGACCGGGGAGCTGTTTTTT
CASSPGGETGELFF
>-|TRBV7-9|-|TRBJ2-3
TGTGCCAGCAGCTCAGGGGTCGGCACAGATACGCAGTATTTT
CASSSGVGTDTQYF
>many|TRBV27|-|TRBJ2-7
TGTGCCAGCAGTTTAACCATTTCCTACGAGCAGTACTTC
CASSLTISYEQYF
>few|TRBV10-3|-|TRBJ2-7
TGTGCCATCAGTGAAGGGAACTACGAGCAGTACTTC
CAISEGNYEQYF
>many|TRBV12-3/TRBV12-4|-|TRBJ2-1
TGTGCCAGCGGGACCGGAGGAAAGTTCTTC
CASGTGGKFF
>few|TRBV12-3/TRBV12-4|TRBD1|TRBJ2-7
TGTGCCAGCAGCGCCGGGACAGGGGCCGAGCAGTACTTC
CASSAGTGAEQYF
>few|TRBV7-9|TRBD1|TRBJ2-1
TGTGCCAGCGATATTACCCCGGGACAGGCGAGCGATGAGCAGTTCTTC
CASDITPGQASDEQFF
>few|TRBV7-6|-|TRBJ1-1
TGTGCCAGCAGCTTAGGATTGGGGGGTTTTGACACTGAAGCTTTCTTT
CASSLGLGGFDTEAFF
>-|TRBV6-5|-|TRBJ2-1
TGTGCCAGCAGTTACTCTAGGCGGGGATCCTACAATGAGCAGTTCTTC
CASSYSRRGSYNEQFF
>few|TRBV7-6|-|TRBJ2-1
TGTGCCAGCAGCTTAGTAGTTAGCGCAAGTTCCTACAATGAGCAGTTCTTC
CASSLVVSASSYNEQFF